This T cell receptor (beta chain) is drawn from a study of blood T cell repertoires in COVID-19. This clone came up once. This CDR3 region has 18 residues. The J segment lost 2 bases and the V segment lost 0 bases, leaving 6 bases of the junction unmatched. Germline V gene sequence: CDR1 LGHNA, CDR2 YSLEER. The method was immunoSEQ multiplex PCR; TCRdb's version includes in-frame clones alone and lacks a portion of them. The table records about 370,000 clones, 89% of them present only once. Seattle researchers signed up patients amid active infection and tracked them longitudinally. The V call is TRBV4-3, the J call TRBJ2-5; 13 nucleotides match TRBD2. Sequencing was carried out using peripheral blood. This receptor was identified in a woman under 40 with COVID-19, enrolled during active disease. The CDR3 region is CASSQDVGGLAGQETQYF. CDR3 nucleotide sequence: TGCGCCAGCAGCCAAGATGTCGGGGGACTAGCGGGACAAGAGACCCAGTACTTC.